The sample holds many counts of the clone carrying this T cell receptor beta chain. Antigen unknown. The lymph nodes were axillary draining lymph nodes from breast cancer patients. These data come from a study of breast tumors, draining lymph nodes, adjacent tissues. Whole-study results and caveats: The data were judged consistent with most tumor T cells coming from lymph node and expanding in tumor. Tumors had less TCR diversity than lymph nodes, more than nontumor tissue. Luminal-like breast cancer showed significantly higher tumor–nontumor repertoire similarity than basal-like.

TCRdb ran MiXCR on the multiplex PCR reads and lists one entry per CDR3 protein. The data show fewer than 200,000 distinct CDR3 sequences, more than 25% seen once. The CDR3 length is 14 residues. Per germline, CDR1 SGDLS and CDR2 YYNGEE. V lost 4 bases, J lost 7 bases, and 15 bases lay in between. Source material: axillary lymph node tissue. The chain carries TRBV9 and TRBJ2-1, with a weak D call TRBD2 (5 bases). The sequence was obtained from a female donor with breast cancer. Some clones in this sample may be carry-over from other donors' samples. DNA for the CDR3: TGTGCCAGCAGCCCAAACCTCGGGGTTAATGAGCAGTTCTTC. It codes for CASSPNLGVNEQFF.